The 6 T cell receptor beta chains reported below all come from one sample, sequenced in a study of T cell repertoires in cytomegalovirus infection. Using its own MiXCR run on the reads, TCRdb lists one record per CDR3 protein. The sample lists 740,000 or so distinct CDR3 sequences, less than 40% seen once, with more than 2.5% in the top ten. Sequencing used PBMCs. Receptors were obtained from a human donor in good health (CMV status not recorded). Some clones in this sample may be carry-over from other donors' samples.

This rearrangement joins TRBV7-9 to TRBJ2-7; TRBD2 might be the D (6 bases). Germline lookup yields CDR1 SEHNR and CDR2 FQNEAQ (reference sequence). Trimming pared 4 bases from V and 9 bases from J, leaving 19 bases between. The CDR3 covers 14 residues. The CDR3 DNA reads TGTGCCAGCAGCTCGTCTAGCGTCGATCGGGGGCAGTACTTC. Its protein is CASSSSSVDRGQYF.

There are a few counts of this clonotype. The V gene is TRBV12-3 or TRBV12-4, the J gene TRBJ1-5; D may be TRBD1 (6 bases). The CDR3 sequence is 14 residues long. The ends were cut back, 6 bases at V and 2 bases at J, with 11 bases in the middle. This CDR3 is CASSRGRGNQPQHF. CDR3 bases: TGTGCCAGCAGCAGGGGACGGGGCAATCAGCCCCAGCATTTT.

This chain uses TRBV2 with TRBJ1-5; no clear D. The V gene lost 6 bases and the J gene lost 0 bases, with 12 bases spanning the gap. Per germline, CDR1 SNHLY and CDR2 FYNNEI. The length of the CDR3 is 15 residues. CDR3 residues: CASRTRDNSNQPQHF. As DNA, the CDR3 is TGTGCCAGCAGGACCCGGGATAATAGCAATCAGCCCCAGCATTTT.

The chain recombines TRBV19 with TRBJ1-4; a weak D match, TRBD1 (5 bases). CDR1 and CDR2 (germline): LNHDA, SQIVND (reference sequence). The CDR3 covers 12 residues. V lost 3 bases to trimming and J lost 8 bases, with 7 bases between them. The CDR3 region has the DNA TGTGCCAGTAGTATCCGGGACGAAAAACTGTTTTTT. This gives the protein CASSIRDEKLFF.

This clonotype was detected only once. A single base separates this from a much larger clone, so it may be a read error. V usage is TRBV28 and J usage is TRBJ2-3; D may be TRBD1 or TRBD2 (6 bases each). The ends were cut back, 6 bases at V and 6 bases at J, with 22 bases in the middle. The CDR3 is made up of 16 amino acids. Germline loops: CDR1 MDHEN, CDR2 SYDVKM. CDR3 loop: CASRRPGAGNSDTQYF. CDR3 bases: TGTGCCAGCAGACGGCCAGGGGCGGGAAACTCGGATACGCAGTATTTT.

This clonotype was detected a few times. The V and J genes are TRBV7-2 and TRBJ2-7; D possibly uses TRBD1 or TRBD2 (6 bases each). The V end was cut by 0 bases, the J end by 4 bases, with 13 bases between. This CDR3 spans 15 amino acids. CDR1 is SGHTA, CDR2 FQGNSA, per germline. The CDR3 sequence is CASSLASGGGYEQYF. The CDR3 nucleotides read TGTGCCAGCAGCTTAGCGAGCGGAGGGGGTTACGAGCAGTACTTC.